A selection of T cell receptor beta chains follows, all from one sample in a study of cytomegalovirus exposure and HLA in healthy donors. This table comes from immunoSEQ multiplex PCR, and its TCRdb copy is limited to in-frame clones, with some not included. The sample lists some 150,000 clones; roughly 73% were seen once. The sequenced sample consisted of PBMCs. The receptor set was obtained from a female donor in good health and CMV-seronegative. Each CDR3 is given without its conserved first and last residue. Each record gives: D gene, V gene, J gene, clone size, CDR3 protein. D genes are given only for firm matches. Some rows have no size entry. The others give once, few or many, or a class for an expanded clone.

>-|TRBV19|TRBJ2-6|once
ASSQDRESVLT
>-|TRBV7-6|TRBJ1-4|-
ASSLVPLREKLF
>-|TRBV7-2|TRBJ2-7|-
ASSFGGAISYEQY
>TRBD2|TRBV4-3|TRBJ2-1|-
ASSQDREGYNEQF
>-|TRBV5-4|TRBJ2-2|-
ASTPDTGELF
>TRBD2|TRBV7-2|TRBJ2-5|-
ASSLSGAETQY
>TRBD2|TRBV18|TRBJ2-2|-
ASSPRLAGGNTGELF
>TRBD1|TRBV28|-|-
ASSFPKNPLTGDGYEQY
>-|TRBV6-5|TRBJ2-7|few
ASSYSFGDSYEQY
>TRBD1|TRBV5-1|TRBJ2-2|-
ASSQFRDRQNTGELF
>TRBD1|TRBV27|TRBJ1-5|-
ASSPRAGGNSNQPQH
>TRBD1|TRBV2|TRBJ1-6|-
ASSPGTGYSPLH
>-|TRBV9|TRBJ1-6|-
ASSVDQGNNSPLH
>TRBD1|TRBV5-8|TRBJ1-1|-
ASSSTGGEAF
>TRBD2|TRBV4-1|TRBJ2-7|few
ASSPRLAGGLREQY
>TRBD1|TRBV10-3|TRBJ1-2|-
AISEFTHAGGAGYT
>TRBD1|TRBV7-8|TRBJ1-1|many
ASSLGQVNTEAF
>TRBD1|TRBV2|TRBJ1-6|-
ASMDRANSPLH
>TRBD1|TRBV6-6|TRBJ2-1|once
ASSPTTGTGMNEQF
>TRBD1|TRBV30|TRBJ1-4|-
AWKPPGQINEKLF
>-|TRBV25-1|TRBJ2-1|-
ASSDIYEQF
>TRBD2|TRBV5-4|TRBJ2-1|once
ASSLGSPSGNEQF